The source of this T cell receptor (beta chain) is a study of T cells in Graves' hyperthyroidism and ophthalmopathy. This clonotype was found a few times. This CDR3 has 17 residues. V gave up 4 bases and J gave up 2 bases; unmatched junction bases: 13. Looked up from germline, CDR1 is DFQATT and CDR2 is SNEGSKA (reference sequence). RNA transcripts were the template for amplifying TCR beta CDR3 regions. Using the HTBI primer set, a first-round RT-PCR was run on the TCR CDR3. TCRdb reprocessed the multiplex PCR reads via MiXCR and lists one record per CDR3 protein. The sample lists a few hundred thousand distinct CDR3 sequences, 15% to 20% occurring once.

Sample: blood. The genes are TRBV20-1 and TRBJ2-4; 8 nucleotides line up with TRBD1. This clonotype originated in a man aged 18 to 29 with Graves' ophthalmopathy. In nucleotides, the CDR3 is TGCAGTGCTAAACCGGAGACAGGGGATTTGTCCAAAAACATTCAGTACTTC. Encoded protein: CSAKPETGDLSKNIQYF.